Reported below is one TCR beta chain. Since a far larger clone is one base different, this is likely a read error. The entry originates in a study of T-cell reconstitution after alpha-beta-depleted transplantation in children. Unique molecular identifiers were incorporated into the prepared TCRbeta library. From the PCR reads, TCRdb called clonotypes with MiXCR, one entry per CDR3 protein. The sample lists about 640,000 distinct CDR3 sequences, approximately 16% seen once, with 1.1% in the top ten. This CDR3 has 13 residues. Germline assignment: CDR1 DFQATT and CDR2 SNEGSKA (reference sequence). This sequence joins TRBV20-1 and TRBJ1-5, with 9 bases fitting TRBD1. The sample in question was PBMCs from the stem cell graft donor, obtained from the stem cell graft. The sequence came from a human donor who donated a stem cell graft to a child with acute myeloid leukemia. In DNA, the CDR3 is TGCAGTGCTAGGACAGGGGGGAATCAGCCCCAGAATTTT. Translating gives CSARTGGNQPQNF.